Each of the 14 T cell receptor beta chains below was sequenced from the same sample in a study of regulatory T cells in long-lasting Graves disease. The time point here: newly diagnosed GD, antithyroid drugs for less than 3 months. Preparation of the TCR library used RNA extracted from PBMCs. Through Arm-PCR of CDR3 regions and iRepertoire HTBI primers, TCR beta libraries were built. TCRdb re-analysed the multiplex PCR reads in MiXCR, keeping a single row per CDR3 protein. The sample has 400,000 to 500,000 distinct CDR3 sequences; 13% to 15% are singletons. This same sample was also part of a study on T cells in Graves' hyperthyroidism and ophthalmopathy.

The sequencing here drew on peripheral blood mononuclear cells (PBMCs), taken at new diagnosis, from a patient treated with antithyroid drugs. These receptors came from a woman between 45 and 65 years old with Graves disease.

This clonotype was found many times. This chain connects TRBV20-1 to TRBJ2-7; D is ambiguous. V was pared by 3 bases and J by 2 bases, with 8 bases between. Germline V gene sequence: CDR1 DFQATT, CDR2 SNEGSKA (reference sequence). This CDR3 has 12 amino acids. DNA of the CDR3: TGCAGTGCTAGGACCGACGCCTACGAGCAGTACTTC. Residues: CSARTDAYEQYF.

About this clonotype itself: A much larger clone differs by one base, so this may be a read error. The chain combines TRBV6-5 with TRBJ2-7; TRBD1 is a possible D gene (5 bases). This CDR3 is 15 amino acids long. The V gene's germline CDR1 is MNHEY and CDR2 SVGAGI. CDR3 coding DNA: TGTGCCTGCAGTGAAGGGGTTCAGGGAAACTACGAGCAGTACTTC. It is translated as CACSEGVQGNYEQYF.

In its sample, this clonotype was seen a few times. The V call is TRBV7-2, the J call TRBJ1-1; no definite D call. Trimming shortened V by 1 base and J by 2 bases, and 8 bases separated the two germline ends. Germline V gene lookup returns CDR1 SGHTA and CDR2 FQGNSA. The CDR3 runs 14 residues. The DNA for the CDR3 is TGTGCCAGCAGCTTAGTAGAGGGAAACACTGAAGCTTTCTTT. This gives the protein CASSLVEGNTEAFF.

The rearrangement joins TRBV5-1 to TRBJ1-1, with unresolved D. Germline loops: CDR1 SGHRS, CDR2 YFSETQ. This CDR3 contains 13 residues. Trimming shortened V by 4 bases and J by 0 bases, and 7 bases separated the two germline ends. In DNA form, the CDR3 reads TGCGCCAGCAGCGAGAACATGAACACTGAAGCTTTCTTT. Protein product: CASSENMNTEAFF.

This chain uses TRBV7-8 with TRBJ2-7; a possible D gene is TRBD2 (6 bases). The CDR3 extends over 15 amino acids. Germline CDR1 is SGHVS and CDR2 is FQNEAQ. V was trimmed by 1 base and J by 0 bases, leaving 10 bases between them. The CDR3 bases are TGTGCCAGCAGCTTAGGTCGGGGGTCCTCCTACGAGCAGTACTTC. Translation gives CASSLGRGSSYEQYF.

The rearrangement uses TRBV5-1 and TRBJ2-3; D is ambiguous. Germline CDR1 reads SGHRS; CDR2 reads YFSETQ. This CDR3 contains 15 residues. V was trimmed by 5 bases and J by 6 bases, leaving 19 bases between them. CDR3 sequence (DNA): TGCGCCAGCAGGCATACTATTGACAAGCTGGATACGCAGTATTTT. Translating gives CASRHTIDKLDTQYF.

The genes are TRBV5-1 and TRBJ2-1; no clear D. V was pared by 6 bases and J by 4 bases, with 23 bases between. This CDR3 is built from 17 residues. Germline CDR1 SGHRS, CDR2 YFSETQ. The CDR3, as DNA: TGCGCCAGCACTCCGAGCCCTACCGGGTTCAATTACAATGAGCAGTTCTTC. It translates to CASTPSPTGFNYNEQFF.

This clonotype was recorded at least ten times. V gene TRBV6-6 combines with J gene TRBJ1-2; D unresolved. The V end was cut by 0 bases, the J end by 2 bases, with 7 bases between. The CDR3 has 14 residues. Germline-derived CDR1 and CDR2 are MNHNY and SVGAGI (reference sequence). The CDR3 region has the DNA TGTGCCAGCAGTTACTCGAGAGGGAACTATGGCTACACCTTC. This gives the protein CASSYSRGNYGYTF.

This clonotype was picked up many times. V usage is TRBV28 and J usage is TRBJ2-1; 10 positions agree with TRBD2. Germline loops: CDR1 MDHEN, CDR2 SYDVKM. The V and J ends lost 3 bases and 5 bases, in that order; junction bases with no gene match: 4. The CDR3 totals 15 residues. The CDR3 nucleotides read TGTGCCAGCAGTTTGCGGACTAGCGGTGACAATGAGCAGTTCTTC. Translation: CASSLRTSGDNEQFF.

Comment on this clonotype: This could be a read error, since a much larger clone is one nucleotide away. The V and J genes are TRBV12-3 or TRBV12-4 and TRBJ1-1, with D uncertain. Trimming shortened V by 6 bases and J by 6 bases, and 11 bases separated the two germline ends. The CDR3 spans 12 residues. The CDR3 here is CASRKDGSEAFF. The DNA for the CDR3 is TGTGCCAGCAGGAAGGACGGCTCTGAAGCTTTCTTT.

The chain joins TRBV28 to TRBJ1-5; D is possibly TRBD1 (6 bases). Germline CDR1 reads MDHEN; CDR2 reads SYDVKM. Trimming cost V 5 bases and J 3 bases, with 14 bases left between them. The CDR3 spans 15 residues. The CDR3 region has the DNA TGTGCCAGCAGTACCACAGGGAAAACCAATCAGCCCCAGCATTTT. Translation gives CASSTTGKTNQPQHF.

This rearrangement joins TRBV10-2 to TRBJ2-5; possible D gene TRBD2, 6 bases. The CDR3 spans 17 residues. V was shortened by 6 bases and J by 2 bases, with 22 bases between the two germline ends. Germline CDR1 and CDR2: WSHSY and SAAADI. In nucleotides, the CDR3 is TGCGCCAGCAGAGCGCGGGGAGTTTTCCTTTCGCAAGAGACCCAGTACTTC. Residues: CASRARGVFLSQETQYF.

There are many counts of this clonotype. V gene TRBV12-3 or TRBV12-4 combines with J gene TRBJ2-7; tentative D call: TRBD2 (5 bases). The germline V and J ends were trimmed by 5 bases and 4 bases, with 9 bases remaining between them. This CDR3 is 12 amino acids long. The CDR3 sequence: CASSTPGYEQYF. CDR3 sequence (DNA): TGTGCCAGCAGTACCCCGGGGTACGAGCAGTACTTC.

The sample holds many counts of this clonotype. The V and J genes are TRBV12-3 or TRBV12-4 and TRBJ1-1; D is uncertain. Trimming took off 3 bases at V and 1 base at J, with 6 bases between the two ends. The CDR3 sequence is 13 residues long. The CDR3 coding sequence is TGTGCCAGCAGTTTTATGGCGAACACTGAAGCTTTCTTT. This sequence encodes CASSFMANTEAFF.